Following are 10 T cell receptor beta chains from one sample sequenced in a study of cytomegalovirus exposure and HLA in healthy donors. Amplification used 60 Vbeta primers and 13 Jbeta primers. Produced via immunoSEQ multiplex PCR; TCRdb's table is partial and in-frame only. The table includes around 190,000 clones, approximately 85% detected once. Source material: PBMCs. These receptors all stem from a woman aged 45-65 years in good health and CMV-seronegative.

This chain joins TRBV27 and TRBJ2-1; 9 bases align to TRBD1. The CDR3 loop spans 15 amino acids. J lost 9 bases, V lost 6 bases, and 12 bases had no gene match. Germline CDR1 and CDR2: MNHEY and SMNVEV (reference sequence). The CDR3 spells CASSEVTGGIFEQFF. Here the CDR3 DNA reads TGTGCCAGCAGCGAAGTGACAGGGGGGATTTTTGAGCAGTTCTTC.

This chain connects TRBV28 to TRBJ1-5; perhaps TRBD1 as D (6 bases). V gave up 6 bases and J gave up 1 base, with 13 bases separating them. This CDR3 has 15 residues. Germline CDR1 and CDR2: MDHEN and SYDVKM. CDR3 in DNA: TGTGCCAGCAGGGTTACAGGGAAAAGCAATCAGCCCCAGCATTTT. It specifies CASRVTGKSNQPQHF.

The rearrangement links TRBV7-9 to TRBJ1-6; tentatively, D is TRBD1 (6 bases). Between the trimmed V and J ends, which lost 1 base and 6 bases, there was a span of 13 bases. This CDR3 region has 16 residues. The germline CDR1 and CDR2 sequences are SEHNR and FQNEAQ (reference sequence). CDR3 residues: CASSLGGGGGNSPLHF. CDR3 nucleotides: TGTGCCAGCAGCTTAGGGGGTGGGGGCGGTAATTCACCCCTCCACTTT.

As concerns this clone: Different DNA sequences within this sample yield the same CDR3. The DNA of the CDR3 is TGTGCCAGCAGCTTAAGGGGACTAGCGGGAGACCCCGGGGAGCTGTTTTTT. Its protein is CASSLRGLAGDPGELFF. The chain combines TRBV7-3 with TRBJ2-2, with 14 bases fitting TRBD2. CDR1 and CDR2 (germline): SGHTA, FQGTGA. The V and J ends lost 1 base and 6 bases, in that order; junction bases with no gene match: 4. The CDR3 runs to 17 residues.

The CDR3 spells CASSSRDYYEQYF. The CDR3 region has the DNA TGTGCCAGCAGTTCCCGGGACTATTACGAGCAGTACTTC. This chain uses TRBV6-6 with TRBJ2-7; 7 bases fit TRBD2. The CDR3 is made up of 13 amino acids. Unmatched junction bases numbered 4, after V lost 4 bases and J lost 4 bases. CDR1 and CDR2 (germline): MNHNY, SVGAGI (reference sequence).

The chain is built from TRBV28 and TRBJ2-6; tentatively, D is TRBD2 (5 bases). Germline V gene data show CDR1 as MDHEN and CDR2 as SYDVKM. This CDR3 has 18 residues. Trimming cost V 1 base and J 0 bases, with 13 bases left between them. The DNA of the CDR3 is TGTGCCAGCAGTTTATTAAGGGAGCTGTTCTCTGGGGCCAACGTCCTGACTTTC. Protein sequence: CASSLLRELFSGANVLTF.

The chain combines TRBV6-1 with TRBJ1-4; D is perhaps TRBD1 (5 bases). Germline assignment: CDR1 MNHNS and CDR2 SASEGT. With 6 bases removed from V and 6 bases from J, the gap between germline ends came to 14 bases. This CDR3 comprises 14 residues. The CDR3: CASSMRGRHEKLFF. The CDR3 DNA reads as TGTGCCAGCAGCATGCGGGGCAGACATGAAAAACTGTTTTTT.

The genes are TRBV7-2 and TRBJ2-5; 9 bases align to TRBD2. V lost 5 bases and J lost 4; bases outside the gene matches: 14. The length of the CDR3 is 17 residues. The germline CDR1 and CDR2 sequences are SGHTA and FQGNSA. The CDR3 protein is CASSPRGSGRGGETQYF. DNA of the CDR3: TGTGCCAGCAGCCCCCGGGGTAGCGGGAGAGGGGGAGAGACCCAGTACTTC.

The chain joins TRBV4-3 to TRBJ1-3; no clear D. Germline CDR1 is LGHNA and CDR2 is YSLEER. CDR3 size: 14 residues. The V gene lost 0 bases and the J gene lost 3 bases, with 6 bases spanning the gap. The CDR3 DNA reads as TGCGCCAGCAGCCAAGAGGAGCTTGGAAACACCATATATTTT. Translation: CASSQEELGNTIYF.

The J gene is TRBJ2-5, the V gene TRBV6-1; D call uncertain. CDR3 length: 14 amino acids. Germline CDR1 MNHNS, CDR2 SASEGT. Trimming left V 7 bases short and J 1 base short, with 13 bases between. The CDR3 is CASNLTHLQETQYF. The DNA for the CDR3 is TGTGCCAGCAACCTGACTCACCTCCAAGAGACCCAGTACTTC.